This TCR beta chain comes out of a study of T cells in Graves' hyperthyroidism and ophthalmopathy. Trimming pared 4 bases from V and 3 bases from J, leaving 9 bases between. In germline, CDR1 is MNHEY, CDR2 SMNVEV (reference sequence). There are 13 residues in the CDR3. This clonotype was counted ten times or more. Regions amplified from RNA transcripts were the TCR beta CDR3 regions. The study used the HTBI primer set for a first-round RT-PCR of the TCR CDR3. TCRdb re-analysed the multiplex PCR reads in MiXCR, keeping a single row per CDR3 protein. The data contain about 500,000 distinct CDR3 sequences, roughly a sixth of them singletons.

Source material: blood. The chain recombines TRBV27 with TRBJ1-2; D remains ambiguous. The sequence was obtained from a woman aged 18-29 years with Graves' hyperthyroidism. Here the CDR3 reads CASSSGRYYGYTF. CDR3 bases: TGTGCCAGCAGTTCCGGACGGTACTATGGCTACACCTTC.